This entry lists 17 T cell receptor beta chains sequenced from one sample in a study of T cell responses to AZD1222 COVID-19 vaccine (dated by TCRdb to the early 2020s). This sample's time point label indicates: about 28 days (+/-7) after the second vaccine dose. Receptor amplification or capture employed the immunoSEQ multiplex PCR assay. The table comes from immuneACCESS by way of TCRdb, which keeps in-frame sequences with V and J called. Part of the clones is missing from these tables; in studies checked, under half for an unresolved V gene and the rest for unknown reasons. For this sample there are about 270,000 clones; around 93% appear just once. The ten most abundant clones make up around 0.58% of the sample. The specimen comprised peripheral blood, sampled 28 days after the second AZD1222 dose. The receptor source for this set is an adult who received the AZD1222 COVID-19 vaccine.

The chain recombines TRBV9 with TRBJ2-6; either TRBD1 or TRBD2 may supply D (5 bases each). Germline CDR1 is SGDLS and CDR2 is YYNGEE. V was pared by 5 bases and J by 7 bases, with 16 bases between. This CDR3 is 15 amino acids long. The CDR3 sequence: CASSVQGGGANVLTF. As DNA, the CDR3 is TGTGCCAGCAGTGTGCAGGGTGGAGGAGCCAACGTCCTGACTTTC.

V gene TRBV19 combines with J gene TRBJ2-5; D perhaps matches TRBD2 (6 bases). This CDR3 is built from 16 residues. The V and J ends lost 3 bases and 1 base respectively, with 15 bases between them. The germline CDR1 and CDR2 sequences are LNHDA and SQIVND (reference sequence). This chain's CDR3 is CASSIQRARGQETQYF. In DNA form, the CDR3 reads TGTGCCAGTAGTATTCAGCGGGCTCGGGGCCAAGAGACCCAGTACTTC. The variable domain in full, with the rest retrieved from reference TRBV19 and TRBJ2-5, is DGGITQSPKYLFRKEGQNVTLSCEQNLNHDAMYWYRQDPGQGLRLIYYSQIVNDFQKGDIAEGYSVSREKKESFPLTVTSAQKNPTAFYLCASSIQRARGQETQYFGPGTRLLVL.

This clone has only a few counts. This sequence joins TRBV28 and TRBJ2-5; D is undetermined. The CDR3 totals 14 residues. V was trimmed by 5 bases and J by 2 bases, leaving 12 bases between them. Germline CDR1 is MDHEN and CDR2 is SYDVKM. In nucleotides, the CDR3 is TGTGCCAGCAGTCCTCCGTGGGTTCAAGAGACCCAGTACTTC. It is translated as CASSPPWVQETQYF.

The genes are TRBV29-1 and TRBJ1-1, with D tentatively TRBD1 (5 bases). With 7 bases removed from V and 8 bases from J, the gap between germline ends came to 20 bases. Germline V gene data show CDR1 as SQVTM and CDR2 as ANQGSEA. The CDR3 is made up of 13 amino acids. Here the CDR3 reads CSAVGGRGAEAFF. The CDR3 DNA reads TGCAGCGCGGTGGGGGGTCGGGGCGCAGAAGCTTTCTTT.

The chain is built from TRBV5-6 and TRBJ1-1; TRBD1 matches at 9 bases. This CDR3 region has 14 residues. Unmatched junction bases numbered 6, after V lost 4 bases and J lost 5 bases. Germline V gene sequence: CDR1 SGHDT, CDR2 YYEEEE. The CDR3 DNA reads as TGTGCCAGCAGCCGGACAGGGGTTGGGACTGAAGCTTTCTTT. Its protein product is CASSRTGVGTEAFF.

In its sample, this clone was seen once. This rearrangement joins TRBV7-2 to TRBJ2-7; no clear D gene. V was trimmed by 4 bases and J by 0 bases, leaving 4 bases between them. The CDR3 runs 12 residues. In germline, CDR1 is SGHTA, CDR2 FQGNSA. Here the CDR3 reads CASSSLSYEQYF. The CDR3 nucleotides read TGTGCCAGCAGCTCACTCTCCTACGAGCAGTACTTC.

Written as DNA, the CDR3 is TGCAGCGTGGGGGGACTAGCTAGTGAGCAGTTCTTC. It codes for CSVGGLASEQFF. This chain uses TRBV29-1 with TRBJ2-1; 9 positions agree with TRBD2. CDR1 is SQVTM and CDR2 is ANQGSEA in the germline V gene. This CDR3 is 12 amino acids long. Trimming cost V 6 bases and J 9 bases; bases outside gene matches: 6.

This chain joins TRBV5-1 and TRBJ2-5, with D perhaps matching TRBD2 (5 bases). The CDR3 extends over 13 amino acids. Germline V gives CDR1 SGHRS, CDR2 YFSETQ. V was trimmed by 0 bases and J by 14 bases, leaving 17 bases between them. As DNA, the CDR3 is TGCGCCAGCAGCTTGGTCTTAGGAGACGGGGAATACTTC. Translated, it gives CASSLVLGDGEYF.

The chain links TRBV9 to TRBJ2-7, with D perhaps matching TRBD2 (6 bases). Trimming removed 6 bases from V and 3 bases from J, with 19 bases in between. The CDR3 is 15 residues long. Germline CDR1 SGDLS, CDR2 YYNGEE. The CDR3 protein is CASNVSWAGSYEQYF. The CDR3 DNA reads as TGTGCCAGCAACGTCTCTTGGGCGGGGAGCTACGAGCAGTACTTC. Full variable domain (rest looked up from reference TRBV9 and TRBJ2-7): DSGVTQTPKHLITATGQRVTLRCSPRSGDLSVYWYQQSLDQGLQFLIQYYNGEERAKGNILERFSAQQFPDLHSELNLSSLELGDSALYFCASNVSWAGSYEQYFGPGTRLTVT.

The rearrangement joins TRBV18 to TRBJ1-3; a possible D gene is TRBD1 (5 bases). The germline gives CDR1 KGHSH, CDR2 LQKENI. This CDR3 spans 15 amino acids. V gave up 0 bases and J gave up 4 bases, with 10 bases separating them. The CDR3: CASSPPAGQGNTIYF. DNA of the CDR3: TGTGCCAGCTCACCACCGGCGGGGCAAGGAAACACCATATATTTT.

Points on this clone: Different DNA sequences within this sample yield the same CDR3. In DNA form, the CDR3 reads TGTGCCAGCAGTTTGGACACTTCCTACGAGCAGTACTTC. Its translation: CASSLDTSYEQYF. The genes are TRBV28 and TRBJ2-7; TRBD1 is a possible D gene (5 bases). CDR3 length: 13 amino acids. V lost 3 bases to trimming and J lost 1 base, with 7 bases between them. Germline-derived CDR1 and CDR2 are MDHEN and SYDVKM. Drawing the rest from reference TRBV28 and TRBJ2-7, the complete variable domain is DVKVTQSSRYLVKRTGEKVFLECVQDMDHENMFWYRQDPGLGLRLIYFSYDVKMKEKGDIPEGYSVSREKKERFSLILESASTNQTSMYLCASSLDTSYEQYFGPGTRLTVT.

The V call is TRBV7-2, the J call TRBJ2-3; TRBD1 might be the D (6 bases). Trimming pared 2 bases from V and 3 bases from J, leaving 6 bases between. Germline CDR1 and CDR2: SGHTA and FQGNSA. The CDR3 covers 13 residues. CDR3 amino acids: CASSLQGTDTQYF. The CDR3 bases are TGTGCCAGCAGCTTACAGGGGACAGATACGCAGTATTTT.

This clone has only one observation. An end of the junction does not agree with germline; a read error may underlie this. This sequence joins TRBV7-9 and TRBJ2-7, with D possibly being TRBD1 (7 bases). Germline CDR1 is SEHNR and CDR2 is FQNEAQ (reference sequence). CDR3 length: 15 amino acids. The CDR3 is CASSLAGGKPYEQYF. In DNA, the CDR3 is TGTGCCAGCAGCCTAGCAGGGGGGAAACCCTACGAGCAGTACTTC.

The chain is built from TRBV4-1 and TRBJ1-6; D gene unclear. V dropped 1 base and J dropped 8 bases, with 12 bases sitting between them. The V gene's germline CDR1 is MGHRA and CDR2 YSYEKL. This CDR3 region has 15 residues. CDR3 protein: CASSQGPHVDSPLHF. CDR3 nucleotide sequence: TGCGCCAGCAGCCAAGGGCCACATGTAGATTCACCCCTCCACTTT.

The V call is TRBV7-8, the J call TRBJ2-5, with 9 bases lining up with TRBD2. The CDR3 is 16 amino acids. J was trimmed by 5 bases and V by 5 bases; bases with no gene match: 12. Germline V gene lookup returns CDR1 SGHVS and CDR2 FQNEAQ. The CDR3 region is CASSPGIAGDPETQYF. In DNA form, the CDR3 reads TGTGCCAGCAGCCCAGGGATAGCGGGAGACCCCGAGACCCAGTACTTC.

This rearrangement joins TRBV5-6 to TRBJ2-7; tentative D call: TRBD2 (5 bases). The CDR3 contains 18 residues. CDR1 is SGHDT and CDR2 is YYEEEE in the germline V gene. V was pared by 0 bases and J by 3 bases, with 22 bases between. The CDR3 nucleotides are TGTGCCAGCAGCTTGGAGACTACCAGCAGAGGGTTTTACTACGAGCAGTACTTC. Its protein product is CASSLETTSRGFYYEQYF.

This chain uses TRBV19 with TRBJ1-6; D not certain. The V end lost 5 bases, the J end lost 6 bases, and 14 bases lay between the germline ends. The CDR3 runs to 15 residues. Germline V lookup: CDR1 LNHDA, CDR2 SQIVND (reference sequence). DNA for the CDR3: TGTGCCAGTAGTCCGGACCGGGGTTTTAATTCACCCCTCCACTTT. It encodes CASSPDRGFNSPLHF.